Presented here are 7 T cell receptor beta chains from one specimen sequenced in a study of shared clonotypes between healthy human individuals. Assay: immunoSEQ multiplex PCR; the TCRdb copy retains only in-frame clones and omits some. The repertoire holds about 530,000 clones, with almost 97% as singletons. Source material: naive CD4+ T cells sorted from blood. As for subset: CD45RA+ positively selected. Receptor source: a woman in her thirties in good health.

The rearrangement joins TRBV11-3 to TRBJ2-3; tentatively, D is TRBD1 (6 bases). V was clipped by 5 bases and J by 2 bases, with 14 bases between them. This CDR3 is 15 amino acids long. Germline assignment: CDR1 SGHNT and CDR2 YENEEA. The CDR3 DNA sequence: TGTGCCAGCAGCGATGAGAGGACAGCCACAGATACGCAGTATTTT. This gives the protein CASSDERTATDTQYF.

The rearrangement joins TRBV27 to TRBJ1-2, with D unresolved. The V end was cut by 0 bases, the J end by 9 bases, with 11 bases between. The CDR3 sequence is 13 residues long. Per the germline V gene, CDR1 is MNHEY and CDR2 is SMNVEV (reference sequence). CDR3 DNA sequence: TGTGCCAGCAGTTTATCGGGGTCCTTTAGCTACACCTTC. Encoded protein: CASSLSGSFSYTF.

The chain joins TRBV7-6 to TRBJ1-4; possible D gene TRBD1, 5 bases. Germline V lookup: CDR1 SGHVS, CDR2 FNYEAQ. The CDR3 has 15 amino acids. V was cut by 3 bases and J by 12 bases, with 20 bases left in between. Written as DNA, the CDR3 is TGTGCCAGCAGCTTTGCCGGGACGTCGGTTGGGGAACTGTTTTTT. This sequence encodes CASSFAGTSVGELFF.

CDR3: CASSSKLTSGPSNEQFF. CDR3 nucleotide sequence: TGTGCCAGCAGCTCGAAGTTGACTAGCGGGCCTTCCAATGAGCAGTTCTTC. The chain is built from TRBV7-8 and TRBJ2-1; TRBD2 aligns across 10 bases. Trimming cost V 4 bases and J 6 bases; bases outside gene matches: 12. Germline V gene data show CDR1 as SGHVS and CDR2 as FQNEAQ. This CDR3 has 17 residues.

The genes are TRBV2 and TRBJ2-5; 7 bases line up with TRBD1. CDR1 is SNHLY, CDR2 FYNNEI, per germline. V was pared by 7 bases and J by 2 bases, with 10 bases of the junction left unmatched. This CDR3 region has 15 residues. Written as DNA, the CDR3 is TGTGCCAGCACGAATCCGACAGGGTCACAAGAGACCCAGTACTTC. Protein sequence: CASTNPTGSQETQYF.

The chain employs TRBV2 and TRBJ1-1; D perhaps matches TRBD1 (6 bases). Trimming stripped 6 bases from V and 4 bases from J, with 12 bases between. Germline V CDR1 and CDR2: SNHLY, FYNNEI. CDR3 length equals 13 residues. CDR3 DNA: TGTGCCAGCAGATCAACAGGGACCACTGAAGCTTTCTTT. Translating it yields CASRSTGTTEAFF.

This chain connects TRBV10-2 to TRBJ2-2; 10 bases fit TRBD2. With V trimmed by 3 bases and J by 8 bases, 3 bases remained unmatched. The CDR3 consists of 14 residues. Germline values: CDR1 WSHSY, CDR2 SAAADI. CDR3: CASSDLAGGGELFF. The CDR3 nucleotides are TGCGCCAGCAGTGACTTAGCGGGAGGTGGGGAGCTGTTTTTT.